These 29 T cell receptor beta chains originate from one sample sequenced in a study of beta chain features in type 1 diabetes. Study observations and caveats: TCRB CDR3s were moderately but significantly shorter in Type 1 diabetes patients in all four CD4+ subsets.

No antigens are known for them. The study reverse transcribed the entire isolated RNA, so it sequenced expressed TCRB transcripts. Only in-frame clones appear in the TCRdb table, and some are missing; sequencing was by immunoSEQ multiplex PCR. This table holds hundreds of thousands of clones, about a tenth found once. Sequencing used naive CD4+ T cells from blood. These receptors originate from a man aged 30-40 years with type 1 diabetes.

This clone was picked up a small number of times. In DNA, the CDR3 is TGTGCCAGTAGTCCCTGGCTGCGGAGCACTGAAGCTTTCTTT. Translation: CASSPWLRSTEAFF. This chain connects TRBV19 to TRBJ1-1; D uncertain. This CDR3 has 14 residues. V dropped 5 bases and J dropped 4 bases, with 14 bases sitting between them. The V gene's germline CDR1 is LNHDA and CDR2 SQIVND (reference sequence).

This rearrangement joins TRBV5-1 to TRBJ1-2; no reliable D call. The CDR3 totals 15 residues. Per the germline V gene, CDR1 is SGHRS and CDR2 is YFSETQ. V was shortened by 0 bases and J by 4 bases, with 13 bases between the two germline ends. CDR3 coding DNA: TGCGCCAGCAGCTTGGAGCCGGGGTTGATCTATGGCTACACCTTC. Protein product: CASSLEPGLIYGYTF.

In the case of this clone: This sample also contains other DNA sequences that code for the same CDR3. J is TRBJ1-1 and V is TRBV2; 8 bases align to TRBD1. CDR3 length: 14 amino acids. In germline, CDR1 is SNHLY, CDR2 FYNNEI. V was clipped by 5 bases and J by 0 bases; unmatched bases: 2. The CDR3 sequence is CASSRQGMNTEAFF. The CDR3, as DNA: TGTGCCAGCAGTAGACAGGGGATGAACACTGAAGCTTTCTTT.

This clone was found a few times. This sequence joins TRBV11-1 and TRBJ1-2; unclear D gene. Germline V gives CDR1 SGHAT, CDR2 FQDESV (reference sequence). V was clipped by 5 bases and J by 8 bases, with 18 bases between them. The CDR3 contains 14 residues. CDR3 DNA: TGTGCCAGCAGCCTCCCCGGGAAAAGGAGAGGCTACACCTTC. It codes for CASSLPGKRRGYTF.

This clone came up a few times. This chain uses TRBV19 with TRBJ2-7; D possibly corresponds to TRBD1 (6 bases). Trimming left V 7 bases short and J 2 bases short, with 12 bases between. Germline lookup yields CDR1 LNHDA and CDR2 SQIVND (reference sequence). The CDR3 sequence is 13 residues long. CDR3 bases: TGTGCCAGTAAATCAGGGGCTACCTACGAGCAGTACTTC. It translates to CASKSGATYEQYF.

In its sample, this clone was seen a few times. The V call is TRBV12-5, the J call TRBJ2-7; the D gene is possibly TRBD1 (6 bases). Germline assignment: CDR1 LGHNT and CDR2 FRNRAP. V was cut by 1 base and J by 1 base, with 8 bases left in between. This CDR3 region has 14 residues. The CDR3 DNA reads TGTGCTAGTGGTTTGGACAGGGTTTCCTACGAGCAGTACTTC. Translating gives CASGLDRVSYEQYF.

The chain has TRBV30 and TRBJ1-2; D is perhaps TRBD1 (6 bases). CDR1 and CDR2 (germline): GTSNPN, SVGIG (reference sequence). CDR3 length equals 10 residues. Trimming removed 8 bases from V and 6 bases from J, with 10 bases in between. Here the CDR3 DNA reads TGTGCCAGATACAGGGATGGCTACACCTTC. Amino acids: CARYRDGYTF.

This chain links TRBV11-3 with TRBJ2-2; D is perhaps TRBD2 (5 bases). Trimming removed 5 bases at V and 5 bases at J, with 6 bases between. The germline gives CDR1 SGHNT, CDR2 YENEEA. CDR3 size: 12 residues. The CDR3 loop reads CASSPGTGELFF. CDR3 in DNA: TGTGCCAGCAGCCCGGGAACCGGGGAGCTGTTTTTT.

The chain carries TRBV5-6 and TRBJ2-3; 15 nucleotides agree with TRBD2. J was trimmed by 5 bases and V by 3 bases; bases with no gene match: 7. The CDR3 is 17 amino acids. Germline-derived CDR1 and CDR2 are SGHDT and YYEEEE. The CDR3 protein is CASSWTSGGASGDTQYF. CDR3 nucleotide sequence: TGTGCCAGCAGCTGGACTAGCGGGGGGGCCTCAGGAGATACGCAGTATTTT.

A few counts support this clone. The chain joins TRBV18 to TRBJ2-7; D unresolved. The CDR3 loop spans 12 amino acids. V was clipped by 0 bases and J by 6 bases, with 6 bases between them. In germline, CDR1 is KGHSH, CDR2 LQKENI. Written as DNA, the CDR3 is TGTGCCAGCTCACCACCGAACGGCGAGCAGTACTTC. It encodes CASSPPNGEQYF.

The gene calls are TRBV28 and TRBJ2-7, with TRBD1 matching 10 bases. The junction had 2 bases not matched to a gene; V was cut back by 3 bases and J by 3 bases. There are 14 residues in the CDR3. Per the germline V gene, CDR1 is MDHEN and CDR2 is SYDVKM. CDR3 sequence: CASSFWTGGYEQYF. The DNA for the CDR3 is TGTGCCAGCAGTTTCTGGACAGGGGGCTACGAGCAGTACTTC. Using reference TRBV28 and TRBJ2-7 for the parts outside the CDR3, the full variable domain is DVKVTQSSRYLVKRTGEKVFLECVQDMDHENMFWYRQDPGLGLRLIYFSYDVKMKEKGDIPEGYSVSREKKERFSLILESASTNQTSMYLCASSFWTGGYEQYFGPGTRLTVT.

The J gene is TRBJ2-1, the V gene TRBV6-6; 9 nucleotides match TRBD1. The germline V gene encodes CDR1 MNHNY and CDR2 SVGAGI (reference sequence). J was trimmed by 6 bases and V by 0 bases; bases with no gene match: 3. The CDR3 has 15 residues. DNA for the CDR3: TGTGCCAGCAGTTACTCAGGGACAGGGACCAATGAGCAGTTCTTC. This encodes CASSYSGTGTNEQFF.

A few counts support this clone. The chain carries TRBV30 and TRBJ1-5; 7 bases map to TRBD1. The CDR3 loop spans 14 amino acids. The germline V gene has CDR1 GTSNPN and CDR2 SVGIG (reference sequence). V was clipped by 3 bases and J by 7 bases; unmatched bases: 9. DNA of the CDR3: TGTGCCTGGAGCACGACAGGGAATAGACAGCCCCAGCATTTT. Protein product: CAWSTTGNRQPQHF.

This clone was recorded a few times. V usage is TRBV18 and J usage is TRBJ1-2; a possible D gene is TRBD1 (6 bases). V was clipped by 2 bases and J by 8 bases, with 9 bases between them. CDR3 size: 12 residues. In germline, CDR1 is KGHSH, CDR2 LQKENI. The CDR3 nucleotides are TGTGCCAGCTCACCAGGGGGCGAGGGCTACACCTTC. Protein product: CASSPGGEGYTF.

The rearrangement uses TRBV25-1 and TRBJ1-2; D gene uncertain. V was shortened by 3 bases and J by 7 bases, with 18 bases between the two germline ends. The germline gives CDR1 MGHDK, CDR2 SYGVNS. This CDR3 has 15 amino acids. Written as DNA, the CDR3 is TGTGCCAGCAGTGACTCCGTGGGAGGGTATGGTGGCTACACCTTC. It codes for CASSDSVGGYGGYTF.

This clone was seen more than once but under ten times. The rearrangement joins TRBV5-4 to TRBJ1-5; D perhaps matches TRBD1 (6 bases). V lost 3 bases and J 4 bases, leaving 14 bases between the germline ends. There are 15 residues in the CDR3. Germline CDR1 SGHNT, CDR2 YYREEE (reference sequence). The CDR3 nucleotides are TGTGCCAGCAGCTCCGCAGGGGTAAGGAATCAGCCCCAGCATTTT. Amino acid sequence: CASSSAGVRNQPQHF.

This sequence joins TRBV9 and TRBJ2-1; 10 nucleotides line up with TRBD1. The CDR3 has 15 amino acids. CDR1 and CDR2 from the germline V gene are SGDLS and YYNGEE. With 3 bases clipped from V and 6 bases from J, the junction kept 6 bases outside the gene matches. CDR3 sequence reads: CASSAGQGGGNEQFF. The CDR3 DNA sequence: TGTGCCAGCAGCGCTGGACAGGGGGGCGGCAATGAGCAGTTCTTC.

CDR3 sequence reads: CASSFGSGGAEYF. As DNA, the CDR3 is TGCGCCAGCAGCTTCGGTAGCGGGGGGGCGGAGTACTTC. This chain uses TRBV5-1 with TRBJ2-4; 11 bases align to TRBD2. Germline values: CDR1 SGHRS, CDR2 YFSETQ. This CDR3 contains 13 residues. J lost 14 bases, V lost 2 bases, and 6 bases had no gene match.

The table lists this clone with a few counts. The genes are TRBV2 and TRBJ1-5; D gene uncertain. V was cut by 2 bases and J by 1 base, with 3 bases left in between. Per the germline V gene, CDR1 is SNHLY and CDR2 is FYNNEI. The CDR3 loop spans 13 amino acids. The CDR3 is CASSEQSNQPQHF. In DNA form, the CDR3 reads TGTGCCAGCAGTGAACAGAGCAATCAGCCCCAGCATTTT.

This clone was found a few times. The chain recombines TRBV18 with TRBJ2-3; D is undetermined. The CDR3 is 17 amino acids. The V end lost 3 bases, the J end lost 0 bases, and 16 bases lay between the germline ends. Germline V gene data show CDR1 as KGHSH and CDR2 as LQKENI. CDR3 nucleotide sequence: TGTGCCAGCTCACCGAACCAACCCGGGTACAGCACAGATACGCAGTATTTT. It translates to CASSPNQPGYSTDTQYF.

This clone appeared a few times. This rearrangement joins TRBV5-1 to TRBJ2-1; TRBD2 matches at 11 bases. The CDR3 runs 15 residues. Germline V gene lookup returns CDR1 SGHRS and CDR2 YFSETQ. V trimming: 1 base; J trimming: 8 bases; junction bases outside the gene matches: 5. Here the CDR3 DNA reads TGCGCCAGCAGCTTGATTAGCGGGGGGGCGCATGAGCAGTTCTTC. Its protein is CASSLISGGAHEQFF.

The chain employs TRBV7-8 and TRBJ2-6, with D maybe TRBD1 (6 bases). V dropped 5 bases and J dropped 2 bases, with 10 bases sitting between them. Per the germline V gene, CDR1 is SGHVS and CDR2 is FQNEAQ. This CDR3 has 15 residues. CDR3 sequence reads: CASSAGTPGANVLTF. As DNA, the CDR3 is TGTGCCAGCAGCGCAGGGACACCTGGGGCCAACGTCCTGACTTTC.

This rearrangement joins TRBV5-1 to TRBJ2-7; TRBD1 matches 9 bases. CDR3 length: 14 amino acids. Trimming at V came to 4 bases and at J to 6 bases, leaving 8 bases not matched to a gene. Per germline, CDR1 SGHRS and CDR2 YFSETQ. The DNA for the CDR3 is TGCGCCAGCAGCCCCGGGACAGGGAGTTCCGAGCAGTACTTC. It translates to CASSPGTGSSEQYF.

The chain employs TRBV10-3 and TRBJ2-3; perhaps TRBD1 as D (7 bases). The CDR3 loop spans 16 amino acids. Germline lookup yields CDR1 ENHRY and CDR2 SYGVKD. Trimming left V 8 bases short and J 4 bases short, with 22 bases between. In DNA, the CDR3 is TGTGCCATCTCGAGGGGCGGGACAGAATCGGCAGATACGCAGTATTTT. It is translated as CAISRGGTESADTQYF.

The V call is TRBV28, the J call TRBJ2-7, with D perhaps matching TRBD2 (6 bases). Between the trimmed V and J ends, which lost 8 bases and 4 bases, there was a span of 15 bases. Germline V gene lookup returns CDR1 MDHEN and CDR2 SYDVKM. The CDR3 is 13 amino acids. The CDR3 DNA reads TGTGCCAGCGGTACCGGGACTGATTACGAGCAGTACTTC. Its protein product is CASGTGTDYEQYF.

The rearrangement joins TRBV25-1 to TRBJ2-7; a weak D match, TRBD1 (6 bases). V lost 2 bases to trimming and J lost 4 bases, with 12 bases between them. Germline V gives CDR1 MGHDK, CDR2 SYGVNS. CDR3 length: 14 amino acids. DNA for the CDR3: TGTGCCAGCAGTGAACGAGGGGGTTGGTACGAGCAGTACTTC. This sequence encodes CASSERGGWYEQYF.

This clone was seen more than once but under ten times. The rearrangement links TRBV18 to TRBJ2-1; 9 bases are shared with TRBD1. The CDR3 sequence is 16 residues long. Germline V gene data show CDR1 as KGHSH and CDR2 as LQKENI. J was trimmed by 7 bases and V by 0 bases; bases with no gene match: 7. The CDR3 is CASSPPTGQGINEQFF. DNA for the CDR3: TGTGCCAGCTCACCACCGACGGGACAGGGAATAAATGAGCAGTTCTTC. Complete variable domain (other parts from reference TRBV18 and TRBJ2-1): NAGVMQNPRHLVRRRGQEARLRCSPMKGHSHVYWYRQLPEEGLKFMVYLQKENIIDESGMPKERFSAEFPKEGPSILRIQQVVRGDSAAYFCASSPPTGQGINEQFFGPGTRLTVL.

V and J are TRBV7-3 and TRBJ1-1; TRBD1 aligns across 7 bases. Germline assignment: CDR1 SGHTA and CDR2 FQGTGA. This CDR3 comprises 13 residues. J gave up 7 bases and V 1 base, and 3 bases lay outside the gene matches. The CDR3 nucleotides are TGTGCCAGCAGCTTAAACAGGGACAGTGAAGCTTTCTTT. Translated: CASSLNRDSEAFF.

The CDR3 nucleotides are TGTGCCAGCAGCCGGACGGGGTATAGCGGAAATGAGCAGTTCTTC. The encoded protein is CASSRTGYSGNEQFF. The chain combines TRBV7-9 with TRBJ2-1; TRBD2 is a possible D gene (6 bases). Trimming removed 5 bases at V and 7 bases at J, with 18 bases between. Germline assignment: CDR1 SEHNR and CDR2 FQNEAQ (reference sequence). The CDR3 has 15 residues.